This T cell receptor (beta chain) was identified during a study of radiation and T cells in renal cell carcinoma. TCRdb's table, derived via immunoSEQ multiplex PCR, lists solely in-frame clones and lacks some. The sample shows some 75,000 clones, roughly 80% of them seen only once. The time point here: blood 2 weeks post-SBRT. Treatment given: 15 Gy SBRT to primary tumor, nephrectomy 4 weeks later. In germline, CDR1 is LNHNV, CDR2 YYDKDF (reference sequence). The V and J ends lost 0 bases and 1 base, in that order; junction bases with no gene match: 4. This CDR3 is built from 16 residues. Sample: blood, taken from a patient whose treatment included radiotherapy and nephrectomy. This sequence joins TRBV15 and TRBJ2-3; 7 bases align to TRBD1. The receptor was derived from a man in his 60s with renal cell carcinoma. CDR3 nucleotide sequence: TGTGCCACCAGCAGAGAAAGACAGGGCGGCACAGATACGCAGTATTTT. It specifies CATSRERQGGTDTQYF.